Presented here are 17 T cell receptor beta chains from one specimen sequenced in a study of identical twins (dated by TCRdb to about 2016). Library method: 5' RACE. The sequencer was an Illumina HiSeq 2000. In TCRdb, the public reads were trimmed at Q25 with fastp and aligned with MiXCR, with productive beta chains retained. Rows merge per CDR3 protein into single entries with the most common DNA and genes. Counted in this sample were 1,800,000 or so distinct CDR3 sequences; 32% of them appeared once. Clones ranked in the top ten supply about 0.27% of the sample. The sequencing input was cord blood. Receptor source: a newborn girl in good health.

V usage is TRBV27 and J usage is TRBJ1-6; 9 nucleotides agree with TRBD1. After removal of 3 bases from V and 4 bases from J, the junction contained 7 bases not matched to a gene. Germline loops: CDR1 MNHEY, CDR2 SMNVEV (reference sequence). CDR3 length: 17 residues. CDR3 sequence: CASSFRDRASYNSPLHF. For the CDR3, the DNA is TGTGCCAGCAGTTTCCGGGACAGGGCCTCTTATAATTCACCCCTCCACTTT.

Here the CDR3 reads CASSFRLAGGPYTQYF. The CDR3 nucleotides are TGCGCCAGCAGCTTTAGACTAGCGGGAGGGCCTTATACGCAGTATTTT. The V call is TRBV5-1, the J call TRBJ2-3, with TRBD2 matching 14 bases. Germline V gene data show CDR1 as SGHRS and CDR2 as YFSETQ. Unmatched junction bases numbered 6, after V lost 2 bases and J lost 7 bases. The CDR3 loop spans 16 amino acids.

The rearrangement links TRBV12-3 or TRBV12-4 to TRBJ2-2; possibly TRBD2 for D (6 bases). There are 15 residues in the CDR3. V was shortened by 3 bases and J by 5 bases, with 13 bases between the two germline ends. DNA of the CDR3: TGTGCCAGCAGTTTTGGGGGGTCCGTAACCGGGGAGCTGTTTTTT. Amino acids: CASSFGGSVTGELFF.

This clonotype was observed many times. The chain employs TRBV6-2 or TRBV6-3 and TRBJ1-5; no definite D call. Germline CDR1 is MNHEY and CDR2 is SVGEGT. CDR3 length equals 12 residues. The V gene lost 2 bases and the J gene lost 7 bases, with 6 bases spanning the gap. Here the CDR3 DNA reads TGTGCCAGCAGTTACAGGGCGCAGCCCCAGCATTTT. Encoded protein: CASSYRAQPQHF.

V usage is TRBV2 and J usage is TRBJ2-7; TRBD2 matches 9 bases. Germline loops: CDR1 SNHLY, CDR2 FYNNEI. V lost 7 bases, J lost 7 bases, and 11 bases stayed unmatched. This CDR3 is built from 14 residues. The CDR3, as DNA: TGTGCCAGCAATCGCGGGGGGGCCTACAATGAGCAGTACTTC. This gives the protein CASNRGGAYNEQYF.

CDR3 sequence (DNA): TGTGCCAGCAGTTTTAACGGCAACTATGGCTACACCTTC. Translating it yields CASSFNGNYGYTF. The chain recombines TRBV27 with TRBJ1-2; unclear D gene. The CDR3 has 13 amino acids. V shed 3 bases and J shed 2 bases, with 7 bases lying between them. CDR1 MNHEY and CDR2 SMNVEV come from the germline V gene (reference sequence).

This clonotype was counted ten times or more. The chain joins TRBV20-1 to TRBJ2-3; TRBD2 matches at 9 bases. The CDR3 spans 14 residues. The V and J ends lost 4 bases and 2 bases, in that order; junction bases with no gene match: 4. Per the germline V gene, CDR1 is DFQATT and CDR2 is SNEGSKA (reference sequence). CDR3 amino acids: CSATSSGDTDTQYF. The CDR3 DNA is TGCAGTGCTACGTCTAGCGGGGACACAGATACGCAGTATTTT.

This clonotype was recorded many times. CDR3 in amino acids: CASSSGQIYEQYF. The CDR3 nucleotides read TGCGCCAGCAGCTCCGGACAGATCTACGAGCAGTACTTC. The chain employs TRBV5-1 and TRBJ2-7, with D maybe TRBD1 (6 bases). V lost 3 bases, J lost 3 bases, and 10 bases lay in between. The CDR3 spans 13 residues. Germline V gives CDR1 SGHRS, CDR2 YFSETQ.

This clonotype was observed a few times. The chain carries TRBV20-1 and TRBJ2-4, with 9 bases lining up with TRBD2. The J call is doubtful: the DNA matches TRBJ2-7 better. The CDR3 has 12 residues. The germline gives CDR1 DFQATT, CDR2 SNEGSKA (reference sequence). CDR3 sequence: CRPSGLASEQYF. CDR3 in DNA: TGCAGACCATCGGGACTAGCCTCCGAGCAGTACTTC.

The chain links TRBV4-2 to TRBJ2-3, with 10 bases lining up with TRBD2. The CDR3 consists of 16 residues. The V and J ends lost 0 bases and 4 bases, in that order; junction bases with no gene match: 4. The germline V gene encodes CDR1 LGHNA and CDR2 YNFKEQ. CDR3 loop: CASSQDGSGGADTQYF. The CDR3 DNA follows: TGTGCCAGCAGCCAAGATGGAAGCGGGGGGGCAGATACGCAGTATTTT.

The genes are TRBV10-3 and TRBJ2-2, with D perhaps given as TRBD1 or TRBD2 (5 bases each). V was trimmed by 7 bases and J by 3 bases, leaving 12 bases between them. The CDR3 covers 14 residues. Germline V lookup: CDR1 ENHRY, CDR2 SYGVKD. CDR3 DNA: TGTGCCATCACGGGGACCCCCGACACCGGGGAGCTGTTTTTT. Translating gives CAITGTPDTGELFF.

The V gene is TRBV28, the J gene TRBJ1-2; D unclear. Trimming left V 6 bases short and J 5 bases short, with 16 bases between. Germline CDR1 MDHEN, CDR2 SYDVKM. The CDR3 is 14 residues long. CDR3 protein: CASRFRAYVYGYTF. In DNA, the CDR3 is TGTGCCAGCAGATTCAGAGCCTATGTTTATGGCTACACCTTC.

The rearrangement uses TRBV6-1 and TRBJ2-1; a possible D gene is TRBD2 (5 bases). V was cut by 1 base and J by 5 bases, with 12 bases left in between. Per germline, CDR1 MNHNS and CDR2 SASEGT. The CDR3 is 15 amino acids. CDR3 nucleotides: TGTGCCAGCAGTGAAGGAAGGACTGGAAACAATGAGCAGTTCTTC. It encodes CASSEGRTGNNEQFF.

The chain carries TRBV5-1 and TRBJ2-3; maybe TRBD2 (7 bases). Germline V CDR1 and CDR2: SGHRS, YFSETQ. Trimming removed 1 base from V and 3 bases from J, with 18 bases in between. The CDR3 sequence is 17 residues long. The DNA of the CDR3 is TGCGCCAGCAGCTTGCCTGTTCTTCGGGGGGCAACAGATACGCAGTATTTT. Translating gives CASSLPVLRGATDTQYF.

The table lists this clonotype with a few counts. CDR3 coding DNA: TGCGCCAGCAGCTTGGCGTCAGGGTGGACAGATACGCAGTATTTT. Protein product: CASSLASGWTDTQYF. The chain carries TRBV5-1 and TRBJ2-3; D may be TRBD1 (5 bases). The V gene's germline CDR1 is SGHRS and CDR2 YFSETQ. V was clipped by 0 bases and J by 3 bases, with 11 bases between them. The CDR3 totals 15 residues.

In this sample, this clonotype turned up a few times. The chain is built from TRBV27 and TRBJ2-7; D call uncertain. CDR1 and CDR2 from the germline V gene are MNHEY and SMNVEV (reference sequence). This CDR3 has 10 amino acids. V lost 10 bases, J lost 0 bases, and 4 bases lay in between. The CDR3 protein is CATDSYEQYF. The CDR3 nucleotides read TGTGCCACCGACTCCTACGAGCAGTACTTC.

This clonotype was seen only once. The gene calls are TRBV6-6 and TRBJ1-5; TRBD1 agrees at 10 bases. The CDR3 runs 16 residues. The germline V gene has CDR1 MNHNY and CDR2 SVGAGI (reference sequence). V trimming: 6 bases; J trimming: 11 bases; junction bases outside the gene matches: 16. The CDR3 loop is CASSLARQGAGVAQHF. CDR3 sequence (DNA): TGTGCCAGCAGCTTAGCCCGACAGGGGGCCGGCGTGGCCCAGCATTTT.